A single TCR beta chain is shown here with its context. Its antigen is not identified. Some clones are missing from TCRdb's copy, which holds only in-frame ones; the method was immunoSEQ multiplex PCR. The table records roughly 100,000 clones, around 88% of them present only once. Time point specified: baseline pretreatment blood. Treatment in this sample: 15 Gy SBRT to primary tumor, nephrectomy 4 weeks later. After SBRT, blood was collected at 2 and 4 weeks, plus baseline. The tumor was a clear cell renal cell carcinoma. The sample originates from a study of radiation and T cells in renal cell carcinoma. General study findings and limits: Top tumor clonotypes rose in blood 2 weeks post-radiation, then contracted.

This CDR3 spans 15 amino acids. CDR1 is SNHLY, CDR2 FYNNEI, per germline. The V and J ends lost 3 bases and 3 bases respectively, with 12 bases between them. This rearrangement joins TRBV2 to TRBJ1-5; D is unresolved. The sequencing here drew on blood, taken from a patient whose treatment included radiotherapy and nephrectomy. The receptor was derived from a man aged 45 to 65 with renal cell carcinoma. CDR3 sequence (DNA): TGTGCCAGCAGTGACTTCGGCAGGAACAATCAGCCCCAGCATTTT. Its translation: CASSDFGRNNQPQHF.